These 22 T cell receptor beta chains share one sample of origin, sequenced in a study of naive and memory T cell subsets. Treatment specified: skin biopsy from PPD injection site in Mantoux-positive individual. The library had UMIs added by 3' ligation of an oligonucleotide to TCR cDNA. Ligated cDNA underwent four rounds of PCR with nested alpha and beta constant region primers and SP2. TCRdb re-called the UMI-ligation and nested PCR reads with MiXCR, one entry per CDR3 protein. Counted here are tens of thousands of distinct CDR3 sequences, roughly 11% occurring once; the ten biggest clones make up about 4%. The material was skin, obtained from a tuberculin skin test site. Receptors originate from an adult in good health.

The table lists this clonotype with a few counts. This chain joins TRBV19 and TRBJ1-1; 7 nucleotides match TRBD1. J lost 4 bases, V lost 6 bases, and 14 bases had no gene match. Per the germline V gene, CDR1 is LNHDA and CDR2 is SQIVND (reference sequence). CDR3 length: 16 amino acids. CDR3 nucleotides: TGTGCCAGTAGAGACGCGACAGGGAGGATGGGCACTGAAGCTTTCTTT. Its protein product is CASRDATGRMGTEAFF.

The J gene is TRBJ2-5, the V gene TRBV11-2; TRBD1 agrees at 7 bases. CDR3 length: 16 amino acids. V lost 4 bases and J lost 2; bases outside the gene matches: 10. CDR1 SGHAT and CDR2 FQNNGV come from the germline V gene. The CDR3 DNA follows: TGTGCCAGCAGCTCAGGGACAGCAAAATTTCAAGAGACCCAGTACTTC. Translation: CASSSGTAKFQETQYF.

The chain is built from TRBV5-1 and TRBJ1-3, with D unresolved. CDR1 is SGHRS, CDR2 YFSETQ, per germline. V lost 3 bases and J lost 3, with 13 bases in between. CDR3 length: 15 amino acids. The chain's CDR3 is CASSSESGLGNTIYF. The CDR3 coding sequence is TGCGCCAGCAGCTCGGAATCCGGGCTTGGAAACACCATATATTTT.

This clonotype was counted ten times or more. The gene calls are TRBV7-8 and TRBJ2-7; tentatively, D is TRBD1 or TRBD2 (6 bases each). Germline V gene data show CDR1 as SGHVS and CDR2 as FQNEAQ. The V gene lost 4 bases and the J gene lost 5 bases, with 15 bases spanning the gap. The CDR3 is 14 amino acids. The CDR3 nucleotides are TGTGCCAGCAGCTCCTACTCCGGGGGCCACGAGCAGTACTTC. Translation gives CASSSYSGGHEQYF.

This clonotype was seen repeatedly, ten times or more. The rearrangement joins TRBV12-3 or TRBV12-4 to TRBJ2-2; no clear D gene. The CDR3 covers 16 residues. Trimming shortened V by 4 bases and J by 1 base, and 13 bases separated the two germline ends. CDR3 sequence reads: CASSSQGRWNTGELFF. CDR3 in DNA: TGTGCCAGCAGTTCCCAAGGACGGTGGAACACCGGGGAGCTGTTTTTT.

This clonotype has ten or more counts. The rearrangement uses TRBV29-1 and TRBJ2-3; the D gene is possibly TRBD2 (7 bases). Per germline, CDR1 SQVTM and CDR2 ANQGSEA. This CDR3 comprises 16 residues. Between the trimmed V and J ends, which lost 8 bases and 4 bases, there was a span of 25 bases. CDR3 loop: CSISRGAGEVSDTQYF. The DNA of the CDR3 is TGCAGCATCTCACGGGGGGCAGGGGAGGTATCAGATACGCAGTATTTT.

This clonotype was detected many times. CDR3 residues: CSARDSSSYNSPLHF. The CDR3 DNA reads TGCAGTGCACGGGACAGCAGCTCCTATAATTCACCCCTCCACTTT. The chain joins TRBV20-1 to TRBJ1-6; 7 positions agree with TRBD1. The CDR3 loop spans 15 amino acids. Germline CDR1 and CDR2: DFQATT and SNEGSKA (reference sequence). With V trimmed by 6 bases and J by 0 bases, 5 bases remained unmatched.

This clonotype has ten or more counts. The V and J genes are TRBV10-1 and TRBJ2-7, with 7 bases lining up with TRBD1. V trimming: 3 bases; J trimming: 6 bases; junction bases outside the gene matches: 8. Per germline, CDR1 WNHNN and CDR2 SYGVQD (reference sequence). The CDR3 has 14 residues. The CDR3 here is CASSDTGALGEQYF. The CDR3 DNA reads as TGCGCCAGCAGTGATACAGGGGCACTAGGCGAGCAGTACTTC.

This clonotype showed up just a few times. This chain connects TRBV5-1 to TRBJ1-6, with 7 bases lining up with TRBD1. The CDR3 spans 16 residues. From germline, CDR1 is SGHRS and CDR2 YFSETQ. V trimming: 2 bases; J trimming: 8 bases; junction bases outside the gene matches: 10. For the CDR3, the DNA is TGCGCCAGCAGCTTCCAGCGGACAGGAGTCGATTCACCCCTCCACTTT. It yields the protein CASSFQRTGVDSPLHF.

This clonotype was counted only a few times. Since no conserved phenylalanine or tryptophan closes the CDR3, a read error is the likely cause. It is unclear where the CDR3 begins or ends on the DNA, so no DNA is shown, and the CDR3 is as TCRdb lists it. The genes are TRBV5-1 and TRBJ2-3. The CDR3 is 9 amino acids long, termini counted. The germline CDR1 and CDR2 sequences are SGHRS and YFSETQ. CDR3 amino acids: CASNQPSKL.

Only a few counts were recorded for this clonotype. The V gene is TRBV30, the J gene TRBJ2-3, with 12 bases aligning to TRBD2. Trimming removed 3 bases from V and 7 bases from J; junction bases left unmatched: 5. Germline-derived CDR1 and CDR2 are GTSNPN and SVGIG (reference sequence). The CDR3 length is 14 residues. The CDR3: CAWSPTSGRYTQYF. The CDR3 DNA reads as TGTGCCTGGAGCCCCACTAGCGGGAGGTATACGCAGTATTTT.

This clonotype was recorded at least ten times. V usage is TRBV20-1 and J usage is TRBJ1-1; D uncertain. Germline-derived CDR1 and CDR2 are DFQATT and SNEGSKA (reference sequence). V lost 3 bases and J 6 bases, leaving 14 bases between the germline ends. This CDR3 comprises 13 residues. The CDR3 protein is CSASFGQAAEAFF. CDR3 in DNA: TGCAGTGCTAGCTTCGGGCAGGCGGCTGAAGCTTTCTTT.

This clonotype is labeled as medium-sized (0.01 to 0.1%). The chain carries TRBV24-1 and TRBJ2-1; the D gene is possibly TRBD2 (6 bases). Germline lookup yields CDR1 KGHDR and CDR2 SFDVKD. The CDR3 covers 12 residues. V shed 5 bases and J shed 9 bases, with 10 bases lying between them. The chain's CDR3 is CATSVGGSEQFF. Written as DNA, the CDR3 is TGTGCCACCAGTGTCGGAGGGAGTGAGCAGTTCTTC.

A few counts support this clonotype. The chain uses TRBV2 and TRBJ2-3, with D unclear. The CDR3 loop spans 14 amino acids. V was trimmed by 1 base and J by 2 bases, leaving 7 bases between them. Germline V gene lookup returns CDR1 SNHLY and CDR2 FYNNEI. The CDR3 sequence: CASSEVPHTDTQYF. The DNA of the CDR3 is TGTGCCAGCAGTGAAGTCCCCCACACAGATACGCAGTATTTT.

This chain links TRBV29-1 with TRBJ2-5; 16 nucleotides align to TRBD2. With 4 bases clipped from V and 1 base from J, the junction kept 3 bases outside the gene matches. Germline loops: CDR1 SQVTM, CDR2 ANQGSEA. The CDR3 runs 16 residues. CDR3 nucleotides: TGCAGCGTTGCGGGACTAGCGGGGGGGCTCCAAGAGACCCAGTACTTC. This sequence encodes CSVAGLAGGLQETQYF.

This clonotype was picked up a small number of times. The DNA for the CDR3 is TGTGCCAGCAGCTTAGTTACCGGGGAGCTGTTTTTT. It yields the protein CASSLVTGELFF. This chain joins TRBV7-2 and TRBJ2-2; D uncertain. V was clipped by 1 base and J by 5 bases, with 2 bases between them. The CDR3 runs to 12 residues. Looked up from germline, CDR1 is SGHTA and CDR2 is FQGNSA.

In its sample, this clonotype was seen many times. V gene TRBV29-1 combines with J gene TRBJ1-1, with D maybe TRBD1 (6 bases). The CDR3 has 14 amino acids. V lost 6 bases and J lost 1, with 15 bases in between. The germline gives CDR1 SQVTM, CDR2 ANQGSEA. CDR3 region: CSVHGGRGNTEAFF. Here the CDR3 DNA reads TGCAGCGTCCACGGGGGCAGGGGGAACACTGAAGCTTTCTTT. The whole variable domain, remainder taken from reference TRBV29-1 and TRBJ1-1, is SAVISQKPSRDICQRGTSLTIQCQVDSQVTMMFWYRQQPGQSLTLIATANQGSEATYESGFVIDKFPISRPNLTFSTLTVSNMSPEDSSIYLCSVHGGRGNTEAFFGQGTRLTVV.

The V call is TRBV12-3 or TRBV12-4, the J call TRBJ1-1; the D gene is possibly TRBD1 (6 bases). The CDR3 sequence is 17 residues long. The V gene lost 4 bases and the J gene lost 0 bases, with 18 bases spanning the gap. The DNA of the CDR3 is TGTGCCAGCAGTTCATCCCTAATCAGGGGTATGAACACTGAAGCTTTCTTT. Translating it yields CASSSSLIRGMNTEAFF.

In this sample, this clonotype turned up a few times. The chain has TRBV6-6 and TRBJ2-3, with 9 bases aligning to TRBD2. The CDR3 runs 16 residues. V lost 1 base to trimming and J lost 4 bases; unmatched junction nucleotides: 6. The germline V gene has CDR1 MNHNY and CDR2 SVGAGI (reference sequence). CDR3 loop: CASSYYPSGIPDTQYF. The CDR3 bases are TGTGCCAGCAGTTACTATCCTAGCGGGATCCCAGATACGCAGTATTTT.

By share, this clonotype counts as medium-sized. This chain connects TRBV20-1 to TRBJ2-2; D unclear. Germline CDR1 is DFQATT and CDR2 is SNEGSKA (reference sequence). This CDR3 is 14 amino acids long. V was shortened by 2 bases and J by 5 bases, with 12 bases between the two germline ends. The CDR3 DNA sequence: TGCAGTGCTAGACTCATGGGTCCAACCGGGGAGCTGTTTTTT. The encoded protein is CSARLMGPTGELFF.

This clonotype was observed many times. CDR3 sequence reads: CASSLRRDHKDEQYF. The CDR3, as DNA: TGTGCCAGCAGCTTAAGGCGGGACCATAAGGACGAGCAGTACTTC. The genes are TRBV7-3 and TRBJ2-7; tentatively, D is TRBD2 (6 bases). In germline, CDR1 is SGHTA, CDR2 FQGTGA. The length of the CDR3 is 15 residues. Deletions cut 1 base from V and 5 bases from J, with 15 bases between.

This clonotype was observed a few times. The chain couples TRBV30 to TRBJ2-6, with TRBD1 as a possible D gene (5 bases). This CDR3 is 16 amino acids long. The V and J ends lost 1 base and 4 bases respectively, with 14 bases between them. CDR1 is GTSNPN and CDR2 is SVGIG in the germline V gene (reference sequence). CDR3 amino acids: CAWSGLGHAGANVLTF. CDR3 DNA sequence: TGTGCCTGGAGTGGACTCGGACACGCAGGGGCCAACGTCCTGACTTTC.